The sequence of this TCR beta chain was determined in a study of cytomegalovirus exposure and HLA in healthy donors. The overall study: The Caucasian-associated ancestry cluster contained approximately 81% of the approximately 430 genotyped donors.

Findings and limits, study-wide: Across donors, most TCRs were seen rarely, yet some public ones were widespread.

This clone was seen a handful of times. Its specificity is not known. With 6 bases clipped from V and 8 bases from J, the junction kept 7 bases outside the gene matches. This CDR3 region has 13 residues. The V gene's germline CDR1 is MNHNS and CDR2 SASEGT. PCR amplification relied on 60 Vbeta primers (plus 13 Jbeta primers). Profiled with immunoSEQ multiplex PCR; TCRdb holds only in-frame clones, not every one. Here the sample spans about 98,000 clones, 70% to 80% being singletons. Sequenced sample: PBMCs. This TCR was sampled from a man aged 18-30 years in good health and CMV-seropositive. The V call is TRBV6-1, the J call TRBJ1-5; 7 nucleotides align to TRBD1. The CDR3 sequence is CASSTNGQEPQHF. In DNA, the CDR3 is TGTGCCAGCAGCACAAATGGACAGGAGCCCCAGCATTTT.